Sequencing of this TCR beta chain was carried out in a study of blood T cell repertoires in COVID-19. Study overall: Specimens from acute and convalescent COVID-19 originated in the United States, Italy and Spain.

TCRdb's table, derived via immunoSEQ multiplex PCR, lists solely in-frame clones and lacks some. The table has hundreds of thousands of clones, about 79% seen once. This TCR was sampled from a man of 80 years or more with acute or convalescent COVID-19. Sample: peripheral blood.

For the CDR3, the DNA is TGTGCCACCGGACCGATGCCCCAACGACTAGCGGGAGGGCGGGATGAGCAGTTCTTC. Residues: CATGPMPQRLAGGRDEQFF. This sequence joins TRBV24-1 and TRBJ2-1; 14 bases align to TRBD2. Per germline, CDR1 KGHDR and CDR2 SFDVKD. V dropped 9 bases and J dropped 8; count of bases not matched to a gene: 20. The CDR3 covers 19 residues.